In its sample, the clone carrying this T cell receptor beta chain was seen a few times. No antigen is known for it. The length of the CDR3 is 13 residues. V lost 6 bases to trimming and J lost 7 bases; unmatched junction nucleotides: 4. These data are taken from a study of T-cell memory formation after mild COVID-19. Study-level points and caveats: Contracting CD8+ clones were enriched in EMRA, CD4+ mainly in CM and EM.

Each CDR3 protein gets one entry after TCRdb re-called the 5' RACE reads with MiXCR. This table holds about 500,000 distinct CDR3 sequences, 20% found once. This rearrangement joins TRBV12-3 or TRBV12-4 to TRBJ2-3; 10 bases match TRBD1. The TCR originated in an adult woman who had mild COVID-19 (a few samples of this study predate the infection). Cell type and time point are not known. Sample: PBMCs or a T cell subset sorted from them (not recorded which). The CDR3 loop is CASRRTGGNTQYF. For the CDR3, the DNA is TGTGCCAGCAGACGGACAGGGGGAAATACGCAGTATTTT.